This entry lists 26 T cell receptor beta chains sequenced from one sample in a study of blood T cell repertoires in COVID-19 (dated by TCRdb to 2020 to 2021). The method behind the library was the immunoSEQ multiplex PCR assay. TCRdb obtained this table from immuneACCESS and retained in-frame rearrangements with V and J assigned. These tables miss some clones; where compared with another copy, unresolved V genes account for less than half of the shortfall, and the remainder is unexplained. The sample has approximately 83,000 clones on record, roughly three quarters of them singletons. The top ten clones comprise approximately 9.3% of the sample. The material sequenced was peripheral blood. The receptor set was obtained from a woman of 80 years or more with acute or convalescent COVID-19.

The genes are TRBV5-1 and TRBJ2-4; perhaps TRBD1 as D (5 bases). V was trimmed by 0 bases and J by 6 bases, leaving 16 bases between them. Germline V CDR1 and CDR2: SGHRS, YFSETQ. The CDR3 consists of 16 residues. CDR3 sequence (DNA): TGCGCCAGCAGCTTGGAGTCAGGGCGACGGGTAAACATTCAGTACTTC. It yields the protein CASSLESGRRVNIQYF.

This sequence joins TRBV2 and TRBJ1-1; 8 bases align to TRBD1. With V trimmed by 6 bases and J by 4 bases, 7 bases remained unmatched. The CDR3 has 14 residues. Germline loops: CDR1 SNHLY, CDR2 FYNNEI. The CDR3 here is CASSAGGPGTEAFF. The CDR3 DNA reads as TGTGCCAGCAGCGCAGGGGGCCCGGGCACTGAAGCTTTCTTT.

In the case of this clone: The junction differs from germline at one of its ends, possibly a read error. The chain joins TRBV6-8 to TRBJ2-7, with D maybe TRBD2 (5 bases). This CDR3 is 11 amino acids long. The V gene's germline CDR1 is MNHGY and CDR2 SAAAGT. The CDR3 region is CASSSRERSCF. Here the CDR3 DNA reads TGTGCCAGCAGCTCAAGGGAGCGGAGTTGCTTC.

The V call is TRBV12-3 or TRBV12-4, the J call TRBJ2-7, with 8 bases lining up with TRBD1. With 10 bases clipped from V and 2 bases from J, the junction kept 7 bases outside the gene matches. This CDR3 is built from 13 residues. The CDR3 DNA follows: TGTGCCACGCGAAGACAGGGGACCTACGAGCAGTACTTC. Translation: CATRRQGTYEQYF.

This clone has only a few counts. The rearrangement links TRBV21-1 to TRBJ2-1; TRBD1 is the table's D call and was not checked against the DNA. TRBV21-1 is shown as a pseudogene. The CDR3 is 16 residues long. The CDR3, as DNA: TGTGCCAGCAGCAAAGAGGGCAGGGGGCCATACAATGAGCAGTTCTTC. It codes for CASSKEGRGPYNEQFF.

This clone was seen more than once but under ten times. The V call is TRBV11-2, the J call TRBJ1-3; D may be TRBD1 (5 bases). Trimming pared 2 bases from V and 4 bases from J, leaving 15 bases between. The CDR3 extends over 16 amino acids. Germline CDR1 SGHAT, CDR2 FQNNGV. Written as DNA, the CDR3 is TGTGCCAGCAGCTTAACACTACGACAGTTGGGAAACACCATATATTTT. Translated: CASSLTLRQLGNTIYF.

The genes are TRBV5-1 and TRBJ2-1; 9 positions agree with TRBD2. This CDR3 region has 16 residues. CDR1 is SGHRS, CDR2 YFSETQ, per germline. V lost 1 base, J lost 1 base, and 3 bases stayed unmatched. CDR3 in amino acids: CASSLLTSGSYNEQFF. The CDR3, as DNA: TGCGCCAGCAGCTTGCTCACTAGCGGGTCCTACAATGAGCAGTTCTTC.

This clone was picked up a small number of times. DNA for the CDR3: TGTGCCGTACAGGGAGGGGCCTCCTACGAGCAGTACTTC. The encoded protein is CAVQGGASYEQYF. The chain recombines TRBV10-3 with TRBJ2-7; the D gene is possibly TRBD2 (7 bases). The CDR3 has 13 amino acids. V was shortened by 11 bases and J by 0 bases, with 14 bases between the two germline ends. Germline V gives CDR1 ENHRY, CDR2 SYGVKD.

This sequence joins TRBV29-1 and TRBJ1-2; D remains ambiguous. Trimming removed 6 bases from V and 3 bases from J, with 14 bases in between. The CDR3 totals 13 residues. The V gene's germline CDR1 is SQVTM and CDR2 ANQGSEA. The CDR3 DNA follows: TGCAGCGTCGAACAGCAGGAGGACTATGGCTACACCTTC. Protein sequence: CSVEQQEDYGYTF.

This rearrangement joins TRBV15 to TRBJ2-7; 9 nucleotides agree with TRBD2. V lost 5 bases and J lost 4; bases outside the gene matches: 6. Germline CDR1 reads LNHNV; CDR2 reads YYDKDF (reference sequence). The CDR3 covers 14 residues. The CDR3 region has the DNA TGTGCCACCAGCCAGGCTAGCGGGAAATACGAGCAGTACTTC. Its protein product is CATSQASGKYEQYF.

The table lists this clone with a few counts. The genes are TRBV7-9 and TRBJ2-7; TRBD1 matches 8 bases. V gave up 4 bases and J gave up 6 bases; unmatched junction bases: 5. The CDR3 extends over 13 amino acids. Per germline, CDR1 SEHNR and CDR2 FQNEAQ (reference sequence). Here the CDR3 DNA reads TGTGCCAGCAGCTCCGTTGACAGGGGCGAGCAGTACTTC. This codes for CASSSVDRGEQYF.

The chain has TRBV10-3 and TRBJ2-5, with D perhaps TRBD2 (6 bases). CDR3 size: 14 residues. From germline, CDR1 is ENHRY and CDR2 SYGVKD. Trimming removed 3 bases at V and 5 bases at J, with 13 bases between. CDR3 loop: CAISESSATETQYF. The CDR3 DNA reads TGTGCCATCAGTGAATCTAGCGCGACGGAGACCCAGTACTTC.

This chain joins TRBV7-3 and TRBJ2-7; TRBD1 matches at 10 bases. V lost 2 bases and J lost 7; bases outside the gene matches: 5. This CDR3 contains 14 residues. Germline V lookup: CDR1 SGHTA, CDR2 FQGTGA. The CDR3 region is CASSLGTGEAEQYF. CDR3 coding DNA: TGTGCCAGCAGCTTAGGGACAGGGGAAGCGGAGCAGTACTTC.

The chain uses TRBV13 and TRBJ2-7, with D maybe TRBD2 (6 bases). From germline, CDR1 is PRHDT and CDR2 FYEKMQ (reference sequence). V gave up 4 bases and J gave up 2 bases, with 9 bases separating them. This CDR3 region has 13 residues. The chain's CDR3 is CASSWRGAYEQYF. CDR3 coding DNA: TGTGCCAGCAGCTGGAGGGGCGCCTACGAGCAGTACTTC. The full variable domain, its missing parts supplied by reference TRBV13 and TRBJ2-7, is AAGVIQSPRHLIKEKRETATLKCYPIPRHDTVYWYQQGPGQDPQFLISFYEKMQSDKGSIPDRFSAQQFSDYHSELNMSSLELGDSALYFCASSWRGAYEQYFGPGTRLTVT.

V is TRBV19 and J is TRBJ2-6; D might be TRBD1 (5 bases). V shed 4 bases and J shed 0 bases, with 10 bases lying between them. From germline, CDR1 is LNHDA and CDR2 SQIVND (reference sequence). The CDR3 is made up of 16 amino acids. The chain's CDR3 is CASSRGLVSGANVLTF. CDR3 in DNA: TGTGCCAGTAGTAGGGGCCTGGTCTCTGGGGCCAACGTCCTGACTTTC.

CDR3: CASSPGWASGLNTGELFF. CDR3 bases: TGCGCCAGCAGCCCCGGGTGGGCTAGCGGCTTAAACACCGGGGAGCTGTTTTTT. This sequence joins TRBV5-1 and TRBJ2-2; TRBD2 agrees at 7 bases. Germline-derived CDR1 and CDR2 are SGHRS and YFSETQ. This CDR3 has 18 amino acids. The V gene end was trimmed by 4 bases and the J gene end by 2 bases; junction bases not matched to a gene: 14.

This chain joins TRBV28 and TRBJ1-2; D is uncertain. CDR3 size: 11 residues. Germline CDR1 is MDHEN and CDR2 is SYDVKM. The V gene lost 7 bases and the J gene lost 3 bases, with 6 bases spanning the gap. The CDR3 sequence is CASNGDYGYTF. CDR3 bases: TGTGCCAGCAACGGAGACTATGGCTACACCTTC.

The chain couples TRBV6-4 to TRBJ2-5; a weak D match, TRBD1 (5 bases). Trimming left V 0 bases short and J 6 bases short, with 20 bases between. CDR1 is MRHNA and CDR2 is SNTAGT in the germline V gene. This CDR3 has 17 amino acids. In nucleotides, the CDR3 is TGTGCCAGCAGTGACTCTGGACAAGAAAGGTTAGTAAAGACCCAGTACTTC. This sequence encodes CASSDSGQERLVKTQYF.

V is TRBV6-6 and J is TRBJ2-1, with 10 bases fitting TRBD1. The V gene's germline CDR1 is MNHNY and CDR2 SVGAGI (reference sequence). The CDR3 totals 15 residues. The junction had 6 bases not matched to a gene; V was cut back by 4 bases and J by 6 bases. CDR3 region: CASSFRDRGSNEQFF. The CDR3 DNA reads TGTGCCAGCAGTTTCCGGGACAGGGGATCCAATGAGCAGTTCTTC.

V is TRBV7-8 and J is TRBJ2-7; TRBD1 aligns across 9 bases. J gave up 0 bases and V 4 bases, and 13 bases lay outside the gene matches. Germline lookup yields CDR1 SGHVS and CDR2 FQNEAQ. The CDR3 is made up of 18 amino acids. The CDR3 is CASSSRQGGIQSSYEQYF. CDR3 DNA sequence: TGTGCCAGCAGCTCACGACAGGGGGGGATTCAAAGCTCCTACGAGCAGTACTTC.

In the case of this clone: Because the CDR3's place on the DNA is in doubt, the DNA is left out and the CDR3 is given as listed by TCRdb. The chain is built from TRBV19 and TRBJ2-3; the table's TRBD2 call for D was not verified on the DNA. The V gene's germline CDR1 is LNHDA and CDR2 SQIVND (reference sequence). With termini counted, the CDR3 has 15 amino acids. The CDR3 loop is CARWYRCPETDTQYF.

This rearrangement joins TRBV5-6 to TRBJ1-2; 7 bases fit TRBD1. CDR1 SGHDT and CDR2 YYEEEE come from the germline V gene. The CDR3 has 15 residues. Trimming took 4 bases from V and 3 from J; bases not matched to a gene: 9. This CDR3 reads CASSETGVSHYGYTF. CDR3 DNA: TGTGCCAGCAGCGAAACAGGGGTCTCTCACTATGGCTACACCTTC.

The gene calls are TRBV25-1 and TRBJ2-1; a weak D match, TRBD2 (6 bases). V was trimmed by 6 bases and J by 6 bases, leaving 15 bases between them. Germline V gene data show CDR1 as MGHDK and CDR2 as SYGVNS. The CDR3 consists of 14 residues. This CDR3 is CASSLHGGSNEQFF. The CDR3 DNA reads as TGTGCCAGCAGCCTCCACGGAGGGAGCAATGAGCAGTTCTTC.

The chain links TRBV28 to TRBJ2-7; TRBD2 matches 8 bases. The length of the CDR3 is 13 residues. Germline loops: CDR1 MDHEN, CDR2 SYDVKM. Unmatched junction bases numbered 12, after V lost 6 bases and J lost 11 bases. The CDR3 bases are TGTGCCAGCAGCTCCCCGGGGGGGTTCGAAAAGTACTTC. Translation: CASSSPGGFEKYF. Complete variable domain (other parts from reference TRBV28 and TRBJ2-7): DVKVTQSSRYLVKRTGEKVFLECVQDMDHENMFWYRQDPGLGLRLIYFSYDVKMKEKGDIPEGYSVSREKKERFSLILESASTNQTSMYLCASSSPGGFEKYFGPGTRLTVT.

This clone was seen only a few times. The chain carries TRBV7-2 and TRBJ2-5; D might be TRBD2 (5 bases). The CDR3 runs 15 residues. Trimming left V 4 bases short and J 1 base short, with 13 bases between. Germline values: CDR1 SGHTA, CDR2 FQGNSA. CDR3 bases: TGTGCCAGCAGCTCCGGACCGGGGTTCCAAGAGACCCAGTACTTC. Translated, it gives CASSSGPGFQETQYF.

This clone was counted a single time. The rearrangement links TRBV5-1 to TRBJ2-7; 13 bases line up with TRBD2. Germline CDR1 is SGHRS and CDR2 is YFSETQ. CDR3 length: 15 residues. J gave up 3 bases and V 4 bases, and 4 bases lay outside the gene matches. As DNA, the CDR3 is TGCGCCAGCAGCCCACGGACTAGCGGGGGCTACGAGCAGTACTTC. Translated: CASSPRTSGGYEQYF.